This T cell receptor beta chain appears in the sequencing data of a study of blood T cells in healthy people across ages. General study findings and limits: Per-million-T-cell TCR beta diversity fell roughly linearly with age.

PCR was performed a second time for roughly 6 to 12 cycles using a sample-barcoded 5' primer and a J-beta primer mix. TCRdb reanalysed the 5' RACE reads using MiXCR and keeps one entry per CDR3 protein. The repertoire holds approximately 800,000 distinct CDR3 sequences, roughly 64% seen once, with 20% to 25% in the top ten. Of note for this clonotype: Its antigen is unidentified.

Per germline, CDR1 SQVTM and CDR2 ANQGSEA. V gave up 6 bases and J gave up 2 bases; unmatched junction bases: 5. The CDR3 contains 15 residues. The source of this sequence is a man aged 30-40 years in good health. The J gene is TRBJ2-3, the V gene TRBV29-1, with TRBD2 matching over 13 bases. The sample consisted of blood. CDR3 residues: CSVAGLAGITDTQYF. The CDR3 DNA follows: TGCAGCGTGGCGGGACTAGCGGGGATCACAGATACGCAGTATTTT.